The 18 T cell receptor beta chains given below trace back to one sample, sequenced in a study of T-cell reconstitution after alpha-beta-depleted transplantation in children. The TCRbeta library incorporated unique molecular identifiers. TCRdb reprocessed the PCR reads via MiXCR and lists one record per CDR3 protein. This sample has around 800,000 distinct CDR3 sequences; approximately 15% occur once, and the top ten carry around 5.3%. Source: PBMCs, mostly from graft donor cells, taken 360 days after TCRalphabeta/CD19-depleted stem cell transplant. The receptors derive from a male patient younger than 18 who had a stem cell transplant for acute lymphoblastic leukemia, so the T cells may come from the graft donor.

This clonotype showed up just a few times. The J gene is TRBJ1-1, the V gene TRBV25-1, with D uncertain. This CDR3 is built from 14 residues. Trimming left V 5 bases short and J 0 bases short, with 10 bases between. CDR1 MGHDK and CDR2 SYGVNS come from the germline V gene. The CDR3 region is CASSISTVNTEAFF. The CDR3 DNA reads as TGTGCCAGCAGTATCTCGACGGTGAACACTGAAGCTTTCTTT.

V usage is TRBV9 and J usage is TRBJ1-3; D is undetermined. V dropped 0 bases and J dropped 2 bases, with 3 bases sitting between them. Germline V CDR1 and CDR2: SGDLS, YYNGEE. The CDR3 sequence is 13 residues long. The CDR3 region is CASSVEPGNTIYF. The CDR3 coding sequence is TGTGCCAGCAGCGTAGAACCTGGAAACACCATATATTTT.

V usage is TRBV15 and J usage is TRBJ1-1; D uncertain. The germline V gene has CDR1 LNHNV and CDR2 YYDKDF (reference sequence). Trimming stripped 5 bases from V and 5 bases from J, with 12 bases between. The CDR3 consists of 13 residues. CDR3 in amino acids: CATSDGSGTEAFF. CDR3 sequence (DNA): TGTGCCACCAGCGATGGCTCGGGAACTGAAGCTTTCTTT.

CDR3 loop: CASSERTPYEQYF. CDR3 DNA sequence: TGTGCCAGCAGTGAAAGGACTCCCTACGAGCAGTACTTC. V usage is TRBV2 and J usage is TRBJ2-7, with D tentatively TRBD2 (5 bases). The CDR3 is 13 amino acids. Looked up from germline, CDR1 is SNHLY and CDR2 is FYNNEI. Trimming took 2 bases from V and 2 from J, leaving 7 bases between them.

In this sample, this clonotype turned up many times. The chain is built from TRBV2 and TRBJ2-2; possibly TRBD1 for D (6 bases). CDR3 length: 14 amino acids. From germline, CDR1 is SNHLY and CDR2 FYNNEI. Trimming cost V 1 base and J 8 bases, with 11 bases left between them. The CDR3 sequence: CASSEVTGMGELFF. DNA of the CDR3: TGTGCCAGCAGTGAAGTCACAGGGATGGGGGAGCTGTTTTTT. Full variable domain (rest looked up from reference TRBV2 and TRBJ2-2): EPEVTQTPSHQVTQMGQEVILRCVPISNHLYFYWYRQILGQKVEFLVSFYNNEISEKSEIFDDQFSVERPDGSNFTLKIRSTKLEDSAMYFCASSEVTGMGELFFGEGSRLTVL.

This clonotype was observed a handful of times. This chain joins TRBV18 and TRBJ1-6, with D maybe TRBD1 (5 bases). Trimming cost V 0 bases and J 5 bases, with 11 bases left between them. Germline lookup yields CDR1 KGHSH and CDR2 LQKENI. The CDR3 is made up of 16 amino acids. The CDR3 coding sequence is TGTGCCAGCTCACCACCGCGCCAGGGCGATAATTCACCCCTCCACTTT. This sequence encodes CASSPPRQGDNSPLHF.

The chain is built from TRBV24-1 and TRBJ2-1; TRBD2 might be the D (6 bases). The CDR3 is 15 amino acids. Trimming took 9 bases from V and 0 from J, leaving 14 bases between them. Germline V gives CDR1 KGHDR, CDR2 SFDVKD. CDR3 DNA sequence: TGTGCCACCGGAGGTTCGCGGGGCTCCTACAATGAGCAGTTCTTC. Translation gives CATGGSRGSYNEQFF.

This chain connects TRBV5-1 to TRBJ1-1; D ambiguous. The CDR3 runs to 13 residues. Germline V gene lookup returns CDR1 SGHRS and CDR2 YFSETQ. Between the trimmed V and J ends, which lost 4 bases and 1 base, there was a span of 8 bases. The CDR3 DNA is TGCGCCAGCAGCCCCGTTCCGAACACTGAAGCTTTCTTT. It codes for CASSPVPNTEAFF.

This clonotype has just a few counts. This chain joins TRBV27 and TRBJ2-7, with D perhaps assigned TRBD1 or TRBD2 (5 bases each). The germline V gene has CDR1 MNHEY and CDR2 SMNVEV (reference sequence). V lost 8 bases and J lost 2, with 22 bases in between. This CDR3 has 16 residues. The CDR3 DNA sequence: TGTGCCAGCGGATTGCCGGGACGGGAACCCACCTACGAGCAGTACTTC. This sequence encodes CASGLPGREPTYEQYF.

The chain couples TRBV4-1 to TRBJ1-2; TRBD1 matches 7 bases. Germline CDR1 MGHRA, CDR2 YSYEKL. The length of the CDR3 is 16 residues. With 3 bases clipped from V and 8 bases from J, the junction kept 15 bases outside the gene matches. The CDR3 DNA sequence: TGCGCCAGCAGCCAGCCGGGCACAGGGGCATCAGGGGGCTACACCTTC. It encodes CASSQPGTGASGGYTF.

Written as DNA, the CDR3 is TGCAGCGGTACGGGACTCACTCTTACAGATACGCAGTATTTT. The encoded protein is CSGTGLTLTDTQYF. The rearrangement links TRBV29-1 to TRBJ2-3; TRBD2 is a possible D gene (6 bases). Germline V gene data show CDR1 as SQVTM and CDR2 as ANQGSEA. CDR3 length: 14 amino acids. V lost 7 bases and J 3 bases, leaving 17 bases between the germline ends.

The sample holds a few counts of this clonotype. This chain links TRBV10-2 with TRBJ1-5; 12 bases agree with TRBD1. The CDR3 runs to 15 residues. Losses at the gene ends were 9 bases for V and 7 bases for J; bases not matched to a gene: 10. CDR1 is WSHSY, CDR2 SAAADI, per germline. In nucleotides, the CDR3 is TGCGCCAGTATGGCGGGACAGGGGGCTTCGCAGCCCCAGCATTTT. This translates into CASMAGQGASQPQHF.

This clonotype was seen only a few times. The chain is built from TRBV12-3 or TRBV12-4 and TRBJ1-1; D is uncertain. This CDR3 spans 15 amino acids. V lost 4 bases to trimming and J lost 0 bases, with 12 bases between them. CDR3 protein: CASSWRDSMNTEAFF. The CDR3 DNA reads as TGTGCCAGCAGTTGGCGGGATTCCATGAACACTGAAGCTTTCTTT.

The rearrangement links TRBV28 to TRBJ2-2, with D possibly TRBD2 on 7 matching bases. V dropped 5 bases and J dropped 5 bases, with 18 bases sitting between them. CDR1 and CDR2 (germline): MDHEN, SYDVKM. The CDR3 loop spans 16 amino acids. The CDR3 sequence is CASSPFRTRGTGELFF. CDR3 sequence (DNA): TGTGCCAGCAGTCCCTTCCGGACTAGGGGGACCGGGGAGCTGTTTTTT.

This clonotype was detected a few times. V usage is TRBV24-1 and J usage is TRBJ2-5; possibly TRBD2 for D (5 bases). V lost 1 base, J lost 5 bases, and 10 bases lay in between. CDR1 is KGHDR and CDR2 is SFDVKD in the germline V gene. The CDR3 has 14 residues. This CDR3 reads CATSDLGGWETQYF. The CDR3, as DNA: TGTGCCACCAGTGATTTAGGAGGATGGGAGACCCAGTACTTC.

As to this clonotype: The junction does not match germline at one end; this may be a read error. The chain joins TRBV2 to TRBJ2-4; no reliable D call. The CDR3 sequence is 13 residues long. Germline V gene data show CDR1 as SNHLY and CDR2 as FYNNEI. The CDR3 nucleotides are TGTGCCAGCAGTGTTGGGTGGGCCGTGCCCAAGGGTTTC. Amino acids: CASSVGWAVPKGF.

At least ten counts were recorded for this clonotype. The gene calls are TRBV5-1 and TRBJ2-1, with 8 positions matching TRBD1. CDR3 size: 15 residues. Germline assignment: CDR1 SGHRS and CDR2 YFSETQ. V gave up 0 bases and J gave up 8 bases; unmatched junction bases: 7. This chain's CDR3 is CASSLAMTGVDEQFF. The CDR3 DNA is TGCGCCAGCAGCTTGGCGATGACAGGGGTGGATGAGCAGTTCTTC.

V and J are TRBV19 and TRBJ1-1; the match to TRBD1 covers 7 bases. CDR3 size: 14 residues. V lost 3 bases and J lost 7; bases outside the gene matches: 8. Germline assignment: CDR1 LNHDA and CDR2 SQIVND (reference sequence). Here the CDR3 reads CASSIRQGIIEAFF. CDR3 DNA sequence: TGTGCCAGTAGTATTAGACAGGGTATCATTGAAGCTTTCTTT.